The 8 T cell receptor beta chains given below trace back to one sample, sequenced in a study of T cells in Graves' hyperthyroidism and ophthalmopathy. RNA transcripts were the template for amplifying TCR beta CDR3 regions. Using the HTBI primer set, a first-round RT-PCR was run on the TCR CDR3. TCRdb called the multiplex PCR reads again in MiXCR, with one record for every CDR3 protein. Of 600,000 or so distinct CDR3 sequences listed, 14% are singletons. The sequencing input was blood. All receptors derive from a woman under 30 with Graves' ophthalmopathy.

This clonotype came up many times. This sequence joins TRBV6-1 and TRBJ2-7; D is uncertain. This CDR3 region has 14 residues. The V and J ends lost 7 bases and 8 bases respectively, with 21 bases between them. CDR1 and CDR2 from the germline V gene are MNHNS and SASEGT. CDR3 in amino acids: CASNLGAVESKQYF. The DNA of the CDR3 is TGTGCCAGCAACTTGGGTGCGGTCGAATCTAAGCAGTACTTC.

This clonotype has a count of ten or more. V and J are TRBV7-2 and TRBJ2-3; TRBD2 matches at 10 bases. The CDR3 extends over 17 amino acids. After removal of 5 bases from V and 3 bases from J, the junction contained 11 bases not matched to a gene. Germline CDR1 reads SGHTA; CDR2 reads FQGNSA. CDR3 nucleotide sequence: TGTGCCAGCAGCCTCAGACTAGCGGGTCTTAGTACAGATACGCAGTATTTT. It codes for CASSLRLAGLSTDTQYF.

There are many counts of this clonotype. The chain uses TRBV5-5 and TRBJ1-1; 7 nucleotides line up with TRBD1. From germline, CDR1 is SGHKS and CDR2 YYEKEE (reference sequence). This CDR3 comprises 14 residues. Unmatched junction bases numbered 7, after V lost 4 bases and J lost 4 bases. The CDR3 is CASSPGQPGTEAFF. The CDR3 nucleotides read TGTGCCAGCAGCCCGGGACAGCCGGGCACTGAAGCTTTCTTT.

In its sample, this clonotype was seen many times. The chain recombines TRBV2 with TRBJ1-5; tentative D call: TRBD1 (5 bases). This CDR3 is 15 amino acids long. Germline-derived CDR1 and CDR2 are SNHLY and FYNNEI. Between the trimmed V and J ends, which lost 7 bases and 4 bases, there was a span of 17 bases. Written as DNA, the CDR3 is TGTGCCAGCACCCTGGGACCCCCGGTGAATCAGCCCCAGCATTTT. Residues: CASTLGPPVNQPQHF.

This chain connects TRBV5-1 to TRBJ2-3; 12 bases are shared with TRBD2. After removal of 3 bases from V and 0 bases from J, the junction contained 2 bases not matched to a gene. CDR3 length equals 16 residues. The germline CDR1 and CDR2 sequences are SGHRS and YFSETQ. This chain's CDR3 is CASSWGTSGSTDTQYF. For the CDR3, the DNA is TGCGCCAGCAGCTGGGGGACTAGCGGGAGCACAGATACGCAGTATTTT.

The chain links TRBV7-2 to TRBJ1-4; TRBD1 might be the D (6 bases). V was trimmed by 5 bases and J by 7 bases, leaving 14 bases between them. The CDR3 is 14 residues long. Germline V lookup: CDR1 SGHTA, CDR2 FQGNSA. This chain's CDR3 is CASSRTAQGEKLFF. The CDR3 region has the DNA TGTGCCAGCAGCCGGACAGCCCAGGGTGAAAAACTGTTTTTT.

This clonotype was seen more than once but under ten times. The chain links TRBV19 to TRBJ1-1, with a tentative D call TRBD1 (6 bases). Germline V gene lookup returns CDR1 LNHDA and CDR2 SQIVND (reference sequence). V lost 7 bases and J lost 11, with 17 bases in between. This CDR3 spans 12 amino acids. CDR3: CASTIEGGLAFF. The CDR3 DNA reads TGTGCCAGTACCATAGAGGGGGGGCTGGCTTTCTTT.

There are many counts of this clonotype. The gene calls are TRBV12-3 or TRBV12-4 and TRBJ2-3; 9 bases map to TRBD2. Losses at the gene ends were 2 bases for V and 4 bases for J; bases not matched to a gene: 4. This CDR3 is 15 amino acids long. CDR3 DNA sequence: TGTGCCAGCAGTTTACTAGCGGGAAGTGCAGATACGCAGTATTTT. Its protein product is CASSLLAGSADTQYF.